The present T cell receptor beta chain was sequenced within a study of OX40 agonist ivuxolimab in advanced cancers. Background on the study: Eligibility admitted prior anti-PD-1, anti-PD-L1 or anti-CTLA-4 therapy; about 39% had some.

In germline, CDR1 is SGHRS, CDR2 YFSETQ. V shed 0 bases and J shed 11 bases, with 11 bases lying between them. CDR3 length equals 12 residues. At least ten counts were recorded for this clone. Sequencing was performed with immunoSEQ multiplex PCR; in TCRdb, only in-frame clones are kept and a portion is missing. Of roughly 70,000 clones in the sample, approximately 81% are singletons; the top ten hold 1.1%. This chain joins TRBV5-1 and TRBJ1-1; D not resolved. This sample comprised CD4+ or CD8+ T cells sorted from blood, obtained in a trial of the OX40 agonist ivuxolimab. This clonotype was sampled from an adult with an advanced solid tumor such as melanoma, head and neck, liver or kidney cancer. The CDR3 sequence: CASSLAGPEAFF. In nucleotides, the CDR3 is TGCGCCAGCAGCTTGGCGGGCCCGGAGGCTTTCTTT. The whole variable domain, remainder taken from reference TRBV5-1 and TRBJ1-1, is KAGVTQTPRYLIKTRGQQVTLSCSPISGHRSVSWYQQTPGQGLQFLFEYFSETQRNKGNFPGRFSGRQFSNSRSEMNVSTLELGDSALYLCASSLAGPEAFFGQGTRLTVV.